The sequence of this TCR beta chain was determined in a study of patients and donors after allogeneic stem cell transplantation (dated by TCRdb to the early 2020s). Library generation was performed with RT-PCR. Sequencing was carried out with a NextSeq 550. Using fastp trimming at Q25 and MiXCR clonotype assembly, TCRdb reanalyzed the public sequencing data and kept in-frame beta chains. One record per CDR3 amino acid sequence lists the most common genes and DNA. The sample table lists 900,000 to 1,000,000 distinct CDR3 sequences, roughly 18% of them with a count of one. The top ten clonotypes cover roughly 6% of the sample. Germline trimming amounts to 6 bases on V and 2 bases on J, with 7 as the count of junction bases outside the gene matches. From a lookup of the germline V gene (reference sequence), CDR1 and CDR2 are DFQATT and SNEGSKA. The CDR3 runs 13 residues from the cysteine to the phenylalanine. Just CDR3 DNA is preserved here, 39 bases in frame from base 1.

This clonotype has only a few counts. Its binding antigen is unknown. No qualities accompany the bases; no much larger clone lies one base away. Material: blood, either unsorted or a sorted T cell fraction (not recorded which). Recombination connected TRBV20-1 to TRBJ2-7; TRBD1 matches 7 bases in the middle. The sequence derives from a human donor who was either an allogeneic HSCT recipient or a stem cell or donor lymphocyte infusion donor (not recorded which). It is not recorded whose cells these are; they may come from a transplant donor. CDR3 region: CSAGTVLAYEQYF. The DNA sequence is TGCAGTGCAGGGACAGTCCTCGCCTACGAGCAGTACTTC.